These 31 T cell receptor beta chains share one sample of origin, sequenced in a study of cytomegalovirus exposure and HLA in healthy donors. 13 Jbeta primers and 60 Vbeta primers were used for the PCR. Sequenced by immunoSEQ multiplex PCR; TCRdb stores in-frame clones only, minus some. This sample has 95,000 to 100,000 clones; roughly 80% occur once, and the top ten carry approximately 2%. Sequences were obtained from PBMCs. The receptor set was obtained from a man aged 40-49 years in good health and CMV-seronegative.

The chain employs TRBV12-2 and TRBJ2-3; the table's D gene call, TRBD2, was not cross checked with the DNA. TRBV12-2 is annotated as a pseudogene. The CDR3 sequence is 17 residues long. DNA for the CDR3: TGTGCAAGTCGCTACAATCGGTTGCGGGTTAGCACAGATACGCAGTATTTT. Protein product: CASRYNRLRVSTDTQYF.

This clone was seen a handful of times. This chain uses TRBV18 with TRBJ1-1; 8 nucleotides align to TRBD1. The germline CDR1 and CDR2 sequences are KGHSH and LQKENI. The CDR3 has 15 amino acids. V lost 3 bases and J lost 0; bases outside the gene matches: 3. The CDR3 bases are TGTGCCAGCTCACCGGACAGGGAGATGAACACTGAAGCTTTCTTT. As protein: CASSPDREMNTEAFF.

This clone has just one count. The chain has TRBV21-1 and TRBJ2-3; TRBD1, the table's D call, lacks a check against the DNA. TRBV21-1 represents a pseudogene. CDR3 size: 17 residues. CDR3: CASSKRDWDRAGDTQYF. CDR3 coding DNA: TGTGCCAGCAGCAAAAGGGATTGGGACAGGGCTGGAGATACGCAGTATTTT.

This rearrangement joins TRBV5-1 to TRBJ2-1, with 10 positions matching TRBD1. The CDR3 contains 15 residues. The J segment lost 6 bases and the V segment lost 4 bases, leaving 7 bases of the junction unmatched. CDR1 SGHRS and CDR2 YFSETQ come from the germline V gene. In nucleotides, the CDR3 is TGCGCCAGCAGCGGGGGGACAGGGGTCCCCAATGAGCAGTTCTTC. This encodes CASSGGTGVPNEQFF.

This sequence joins TRBV30 and TRBJ2-1; D perhaps matches TRBD2 (5 bases). Trimming shortened V by 3 bases and J by 8 bases, and 14 bases separated the two germline ends. Germline V gene sequence: CDR1 GTSNPN, CDR2 SVGIG (reference sequence). The CDR3 covers 13 residues. This CDR3 reads CAWSPTSFHEQFF. The CDR3 nucleotides read TGTGCCTGGAGCCCTACTAGTTTCCATGAGCAGTTCTTC.

V is TRBV7-3 and J is TRBJ2-2; no clear D gene. V dropped 2 bases and J dropped 3 bases, with 7 bases sitting between them. The CDR3 has 14 amino acids. Looked up from germline, CDR1 is SGHTA and CDR2 is FQGTGA. DNA of the CDR3: TGTGCCAGCAGCTTAGGTCCAGACACCGGGGAGCTGTTTTTT. It translates to CASSLGPDTGELFF.

This sequence joins TRBV27 and TRBJ2-6; the D gene is possibly TRBD1 (5 bases). The CDR3 consists of 15 residues. V was trimmed by 4 bases and J by 2 bases, leaving 9 bases between them. Germline values: CDR1 MNHEY, CDR2 SMNVEV (reference sequence). CDR3 bases: TGTGCCAGCAGTTATGGGGCGGCTGGGGCCAACGTCCTGACTTTC. This codes for CASSYGAAGANVLTF.

J is TRBJ2-3 and V is TRBV29-1, with 10 nucleotides matching TRBD2. The V segment lost 4 bases and the J segment 3 bases; nucleotides outside the gene matches: 4. The CDR3 consists of 14 residues. Per the germline V gene, CDR1 is SQVTM and CDR2 is ANQGSEA. The DNA for the CDR3 is TGCAGCGTTGTTGCTAGCGGGAGTACAGATACGCAGTATTTT. This codes for CSVVASGSTDTQYF.

The chain uses TRBV4-3 and TRBJ2-5; 11 bases are a match to TRBD2. This CDR3 has 17 residues. V lost 0 bases and J lost 5; bases outside the gene matches: 8. Germline CDR1 LGHNA, CDR2 YSLEER. The CDR3 here is CASSQEAGTSGQETQYF. For the CDR3, the DNA is TGCGCCAGCAGCCAAGAAGCCGGGACTAGCGGACAGGAGACCCAGTACTTC.

The J gene is TRBJ2-1, the V gene TRBV9, with D perhaps TRBD1 (6 bases). Trimming took off 2 bases at V and 2 bases at J, with 11 bases between the two ends. Germline V CDR1 and CDR2: SGDLS, YYNGEE. CDR3 size: 15 residues. CDR3 sequence: CASSVQTGTYNEQFF. CDR3 DNA sequence: TGTGCCAGCAGCGTTCAGACAGGCACCTACAATGAGCAGTTCTTC.

V gene TRBV5-6 combines with J gene TRBJ1-5; the match to TRBD1 covers 8 bases. The CDR3 totals 15 residues. Looked up from germline, CDR1 is SGHDT and CDR2 is YYEEEE. Trimming took 0 bases from V and 6 from J; bases not matched to a gene: 5. CDR3 in amino acids: CASSLGQGSGQPQHF. CDR3 DNA: TGTGCCAGCAGCTTGGGACAGGGGAGTGGTCAGCCCCAGCATTTT.

This chain uses TRBV6-1 with TRBJ2-1; unclear D gene. Per germline, CDR1 MNHNS and CDR2 SASEGT. The CDR3 is 11 residues long. V was shortened by 2 bases and J by 9 bases, with 5 bases between the two germline ends. The CDR3 region has the DNA TGTGCCAGCAGTGAACAAGCTGAGCAGTTCTTC. As protein: CASSEQAEQFF.

The chain combines TRBV9 with TRBJ1-6; no clear D. This CDR3 spans 13 amino acids. The V gene's germline CDR1 is SGDLS and CDR2 YYNGEE. V shed 3 bases and J shed 7 bases, with 8 bases lying between them. This chain's CDR3 is CASSGSLNSPLHF. The DNA of the CDR3 is TGTGCCAGCAGCGGCAGTTTGAATTCACCCCTCCACTTT.

The V gene is TRBV27, the J gene TRBJ2-3; 9 bases agree with TRBD1. This CDR3 region has 14 residues. In germline, CDR1 is MNHEY, CDR2 SMNVEV (reference sequence). Trimming cost V 5 bases and J 6 bases; bases outside gene matches: 6. The CDR3 sequence: CASSVRDRADTQYF. The DNA for the CDR3 is TGTGCCAGCAGTGTCCGGGACAGGGCGGATACGCAGTATTTT.

This chain links TRBV5-6 with TRBJ1-3; D is unresolved. Germline V gives CDR1 SGHDT, CDR2 YYEEEE. The V gene lost 1 base and the J gene lost 9 bases, with 11 bases spanning the gap. CDR3 size: 13 residues. The CDR3 sequence: CASSLWREITIYF. CDR3 nucleotide sequence: TGTGCCAGCAGCTTGTGGAGGGAAATCACCATATATTTT.

The chain combines TRBV4-3 with TRBJ2-1, with D possibly being TRBD2 (6 bases). Germline assignment: CDR1 LGHNA and CDR2 YSLEER. V was trimmed by 5 bases and J by 7 bases, leaving 18 bases between them. CDR3 length: 15 amino acids. The CDR3 DNA reads TGCGCCAGCAGCAAAGCCCAAGGCCGGGGGAATGAGCAGTTCTTC. It encodes CASSKAQGRGNEQFF.

The chain employs TRBV2 and TRBJ2-5, with TRBD2 as a possible D gene (5 bases). The CDR3 is made up of 14 amino acids. Trimming shortened V by 10 bases and J by 4 bases, and 19 bases separated the two germline ends. The V gene's germline CDR1 is SNHLY and CDR2 FYNNEI. In DNA, the CDR3 is TGTGCCAACCATTTGGACGGGGTCCGAGAGACCCAGTACTTC. As protein: CANHLDGVRETQYF.

This clone came up a few times. In DNA form, the CDR3 reads TGTGCCAGCACCCAGGGCGGGGCCCCTATTGCCAAAAACATTCAGTACTTC. This sequence encodes CASTQGGAPIAKNIQYF. This sequence joins TRBV28 and TRBJ2-4, with D possibly matching TRBD2 (6 bases). The CDR3 covers 17 residues. CDR1 MDHEN and CDR2 SYDVKM come from the germline V gene. V was clipped by 7 bases and J by 1 base, with 20 bases between them.

J is TRBJ1-5 and V is TRBV4-1, with D unresolved. The CDR3 totals 16 residues. The germline gives CDR1 MGHRA, CDR2 YSYEKL. Trimming removed 0 bases at V and 0 bases at J, with 9 bases between. In nucleotides, the CDR3 is TGCGCCAGCAGCCAAGAATGGCCTTATAGCAATCAGCCCCAGCATTTT. Its protein product is CASSQEWPYSNQPQHF.

CDR3 DNA: TGCGCCAGCAGCCAAACTCCAGGGTACGAGCAGTACTTC. This sequence encodes CASSQTPGYEQYF. The chain is built from TRBV4-1 and TRBJ2-7, with D perhaps TRBD1 (5 bases). Germline CDR1 reads MGHRA; CDR2 reads YSYEKL. V was pared by 2 bases and J by 4 bases, with 9 bases between. The CDR3 covers 13 residues.

The rearrangement links TRBV10-1 to TRBJ1-1, with D maybe TRBD1 (6 bases). Trimming took 3 bases from V and 3 from J, leaving 14 bases between them. The CDR3 has 15 residues. Per germline, CDR1 WNHNN and CDR2 SYGVQD (reference sequence). DNA of the CDR3: TGCGCCAGCAGTGATTTTGACAGGATACACACTGAAGCTTTCTTT. It specifies CASSDFDRIHTEAFF.

This chain uses TRBV19 with TRBJ2-1; D uncertain. V lost 1 base and J lost 3, with 4 bases in between. The CDR3 loop spans 13 amino acids. Germline CDR1 is LNHDA and CDR2 is SQIVND (reference sequence). CDR3 coding DNA: TGTGCCAGTAGTATAGTATACTACAATGAGCAGTTCTTC. Protein sequence: CASSIVYYNEQFF.

The chain has TRBV5-8 and TRBJ1-1, with a possible D match to TRBD1 (6 bases). V was shortened by 4 bases and J by 1 base, with 8 bases between the two germline ends. This CDR3 is 13 amino acids long. CDR1 and CDR2 from the germline V gene are SGHTS and YDEGEE. The CDR3 loop is CASSGGQNTEAFF. CDR3 coding DNA: TGTGCCAGCAGCGGGGGACAGAACACTGAAGCTTTCTTT.

This clone was seen a few times. The chain recombines TRBV15 with TRBJ1-1, with D uncertain. CDR3 length: 17 amino acids. V gave up 1 base and J gave up 0 bases, with 15 bases separating them. The germline V gene encodes CDR1 LNHNV and CDR2 YYDKDF (reference sequence). The CDR3 here is CATSRGQEGKLNTEAFF. CDR3 sequence (DNA): TGTGCCACCAGCAGAGGGCAGGAGGGTAAATTGAACACTGAAGCTTTCTTT.

V and J are TRBV27 and TRBJ2-7, with TRBD2 identical over 8 bases. V gave up 4 bases and J gave up 2 bases; unmatched junction bases: 10. Germline V CDR1 and CDR2: MNHEY, SMNVEV (reference sequence). The CDR3 runs 16 residues. CDR3 sequence: CASSSPPVAGTYEQYF. In nucleotides, the CDR3 is TGTGCCAGCAGTTCACCCCCAGTAGCGGGGACCTACGAGCAGTACTTC.

The rearrangement joins TRBV2 to TRBJ2-7, with 7 bases aligning to TRBD1. J was trimmed by 1 base and V by 6 bases; bases with no gene match: 3. The germline V gene encodes CDR1 SNHLY and CDR2 FYNNEI. The CDR3 consists of 13 residues. In DNA, the CDR3 is TGTGCCAGCAGAGGGACAGCATCCTACGAGCAGTACTTC. Translated, it gives CASRGTASYEQYF.

This sequence joins TRBV6-1 and TRBJ1-5; no definite D call. V shed 7 bases and J shed 1 base, with 11 bases lying between them. Germline-derived CDR1 and CDR2 are MNHNS and SASEGT. This CDR3 is 14 amino acids long. The CDR3 spells CASTGLWSNQPQHF. CDR3 sequence (DNA): TGTGCCAGCACAGGATTGTGGAGCAATCAGCCCCAGCATTTT.

CDR3 in amino acids: CASSQDLRTGGITLHF. The CDR3 bases are TGCGCCAGCAGCCAAGATCTCCGGACAGGGGGCATAACCCTCCACTTT. The chain is built from TRBV4-3 and TRBJ1-6, with 11 bases aligning to TRBD1. The germline CDR1 and CDR2 sequences are LGHNA and YSLEER. The J segment lost 14 bases and the V segment lost 0 bases, leaving 9 bases of the junction unmatched. CDR3 length equals 16 residues.

Notes on this clone: One end of the junction varies from germline; a read error may be responsible. The J gene is TRBJ2-5, the V gene TRBV7-9, with TRBD1 as a possible D gene (5 bases). The CDR3 is made up of 15 amino acids. Looked up from germline, CDR1 is SEHNR and CDR2 is FQNEAQ (reference sequence). The DNA of the CDR3 is TGTTCCAGCAGCTCATACGGACACGAGCAAGAGACCCAGTACTTC. Encoded protein: CSSSSYGHEQETQYF.

V gene TRBV2 combines with J gene TRBJ1-2, with no clear D. The CDR3 covers 14 residues. Germline lookup yields CDR1 SNHLY and CDR2 FYNNEI. The ends were cut back, 6 bases at V and 5 bases at J, with 16 bases in the middle. CDR3 loop: CASRRLGVEYGYTF. CDR3 DNA sequence: TGTGCCAGCAGACGACTGGGTGTTGAGTATGGCTACACCTTC. Using reference TRBV2 and TRBJ1-2 for the parts outside the CDR3, the full variable domain is EPEVTQTPSHQVTQMGQEVILRCVPISNHLYFYWYRQILGQKVEFLVSFYNNEISEKSEIFDDQFSVERPDGSNFTLKIRSTKLEDSAMYFCASRRLGVEYGYTFGSGTRLTVV.

The V and J genes are TRBV5-1 and TRBJ2-5, with TRBD2 matching 7 bases. Trimming at V came to 4 bases and at J to 5 bases, leaving 8 bases not matched to a gene. The CDR3 sequence is 14 residues long. Germline CDR1 reads SGHRS; CDR2 reads YFSETQ. Here the CDR3 DNA reads TGCGCCAGCAGCCCCAGACTAGCTGGCGAGACCCAGTACTTC. Translation: CASSPRLAGETQYF.